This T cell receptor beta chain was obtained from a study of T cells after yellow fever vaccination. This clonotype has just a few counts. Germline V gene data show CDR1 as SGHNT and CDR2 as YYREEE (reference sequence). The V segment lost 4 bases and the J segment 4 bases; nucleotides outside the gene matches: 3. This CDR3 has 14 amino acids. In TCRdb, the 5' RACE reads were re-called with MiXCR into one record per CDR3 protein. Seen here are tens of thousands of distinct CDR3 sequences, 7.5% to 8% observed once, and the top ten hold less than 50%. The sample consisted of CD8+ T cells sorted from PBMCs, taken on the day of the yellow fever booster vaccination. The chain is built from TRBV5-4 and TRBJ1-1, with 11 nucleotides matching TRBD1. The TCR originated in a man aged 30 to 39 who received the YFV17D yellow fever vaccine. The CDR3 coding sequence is TGTGCCAGCAGCCTAGGGACAGGGGGCACTGAAGCTTTCTTT. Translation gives CASSLGTGGTEAFF. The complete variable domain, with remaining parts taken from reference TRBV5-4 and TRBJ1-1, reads ETGVTQSPTHLIKTRGQQVTLRCSSQSGHNTVSWYQQALGQGPQFIFQYYREEENGRGNFPPRFSGLQFPNYSSELNVNALELDDSALYLCASSLGTGGTEAFFGQGTRLTVV.